This T cell receptor beta chain is drawn from a study of blood T cell repertoires in COVID-19. Repertoires were generated with immunoSEQ multiplex PCR, while TCRdb's copy carries only in-frame clones and drops some. The table includes fewer than 350,000 clones, 85% to 90% detected once. Germline V gene sequence: CDR1 MNHEY, CDR2 SVGAGI. CDR3 length: 15 amino acids. V was pared by 5 bases and J by 6 bases, with 4 bases of the junction left unmatched. A note on this clone: The sample has other DNA sequences that encode this CDR3 too.

Source material: PBMCs or T cells enriched from blood (not recorded which). V is TRBV6-5 and J is TRBJ2-3; 14 bases map to TRBD2. This receptor was identified in a young woman with acute COVID-19. DNA for the CDR3: TGTGCCAGCAGTCGACTAGCGGGAGGGGAGGATACGCAGTATTTT. It specifies CASSRLAGGEDTQYF.